Listed here are 16 T cell receptor beta chains from one sample, sequenced in a study of CXCR3-negative and CXCR3-positive naive CD8 T cells. Study conclusions and caveats: Hydrophobicity was higher for TRB CDR3s found in CXCR3-positive naive cells than in CXCR3-negative naive cells.

The TRB cDNA libraries were prepared by 5' RACE with UMI labels. TCRdb reprocessed the 5' RACE reads, keeping one entry per CDR3 protein, no DNA. The listing records under 150,000 distinct CDR3 sequences. For these receptors, no antigen is known. Input material: naive CXCR3+ CD8+ T cells from blood. As for subset: CD45RO-CCR7+CD27+CD95- naive CD8+ T cells expressing CXCR3 (TNR3+). Every receptor here comes from a human donor in good health. Some clones in this sample may be carry-over from other donors' samples.

This chain connects TRBV20-1 to TRBJ2-1; TCRdb calls TRBD1, which cannot be checked without DNA. The CDR3 consists of 17 residues. CDR1 is DFQATT and CDR2 is SNEGSKA in the germline V gene (reference sequence). CDR3 amino acids: CSARAPRGGRDYNEQFF.

This sequence joins TRBV12-3 or TRBV12-4 and TRBJ2-2; TCRdb names TRBD2, which stays unverified in the absence of DNA. The CDR3 contains 15 residues. The CDR3 loop is CASIISLQSGGELFF.

The chain has TRBV29-1 and TRBJ2-7; TCRdb's D gene call, TRBD2, goes unchecked for lack of DNA. Looked up from germline, CDR1 is SQVTM and CDR2 is ANQGSEA. The CDR3 contains 16 residues. This chain's CDR3 is CSVELGLAGTSYEQYF.

CDR3 sequence: CASSGNQPQHF. V is TRBV28 and J is TRBJ1-5. This CDR3 contains 11 residues. Germline CDR1 MDHEN, CDR2 SYDVKM.

This chain links TRBV13 with TRBJ2-1; TCRdb selects TRBD1, and the lack of DNA leaves this call unchecked. This CDR3 region has 14 residues. Germline V gene data show CDR1 as PRHDT and CDR2 as FYEKMQ (reference sequence). The CDR3: CASSARTDNNEQFF.

The chain uses TRBV7-6 and TRBJ1-2; lacking DNA, the TRBD1 call made by TCRdb goes unchecked. The CDR3 consists of 15 residues. Germline V gives CDR1 SGHVS, CDR2 FNYEAQ. The CDR3 reads CASSLAILGDYGYTF.

The chain combines TRBV29-1 with TRBJ2-7; with no DNA, the TCRdb D assignment of TRBD1 cannot be verified. In germline, CDR1 is SQVTM, CDR2 ANQGSEA. The CDR3 runs 13 residues. The CDR3 region is CSVVAGGPYEQYF.

The chain joins TRBV12-3 or TRBV12-4 to TRBJ1-1; TCRdb returns TRBD1, unconfirmable since there is no DNA. The CDR3 is 14 residues long. CDR3 region: CASSFRGVGTEAFF.

The chain employs TRBV7-7 and TRBJ2-7; the D call of TRBD1 rests on TCRdb alone, since no DNA is present to check it. Germline CDR1 reads SSHAT; CDR2 reads FNYEAQ (reference sequence). This CDR3 has 14 residues. CDR3 in amino acids: CASSPAGGDYEQYF.

This CDR3 reads CSVDTQTNTEAFF. The J gene is TRBJ1-1, the V gene TRBV29-1. CDR1 SQVTM and CDR2 ANQGSEA come from the germline V gene. The CDR3 runs 13 residues.

The rearrangement uses TRBV4-3 and TRBJ2-7; TCRdb lists TRBD2, though no DNA is available to test this call. There are 15 residues in the CDR3. CDR1 and CDR2 from the germline V gene are LGHNA and YSLEER. The CDR3 here is CASSQDYGIRYEQYF.

The chain employs TRBV29-1 and TRBJ1-1. This CDR3 is built from 13 residues. The germline V gene has CDR1 SQVTM and CDR2 ANQGSEA. The CDR3 sequence is CSSGGGENTEAFF.

The chain recombines TRBV5-1 with TRBJ2-7; without DNA, the TCRdb call of TRBD2 cannot be checked. Germline CDR1 and CDR2: SGHRS and YFSETQ. There are 14 residues in the CDR3. The CDR3 region is CASSVDPRDYEQYF.

The CDR3 loop reads CASSLNRGTSYEQYF. This chain uses TRBV5-1 with TRBJ2-7; TCRdb selects TRBD1, and the lack of DNA leaves this call unchecked. CDR1 SGHRS and CDR2 YFSETQ come from the germline V gene. CDR3 length: 15 amino acids.

The chain has TRBV12-3 or TRBV12-4 and TRBJ2-1; with no DNA, the TCRdb D assignment of TRBD1 cannot be verified. This CDR3 is 12 amino acids long. CDR3 residues: CAAGRGANEQFF.

This chain links TRBV12-3 or TRBV12-4 with TRBJ2-7. This CDR3 spans 14 amino acids. CDR3 sequence reads: CASSSGQKPYEQYF.